This T cell receptor (beta chain) was captured by sequencing in a study of blood T cell repertoires in COVID-19. Study-wide background: Some COVID-19 samples were acute and others convalescent; all came from the United States, Italy and Spain. T cells, B-cell-depleted T cells, or PBMCs provided the cDNA or gDNA that served as material.

Germline loops: CDR1 MNHEY, CDR2 SVGAGI. The junction had 6 bases not matched to a gene; V was cut back by 4 bases and J by 5 bases. The CDR3 runs to 14 residues. A single count supports this clone. Under the authors' procedure: Scientists estimated how many nucleated cells there were by amplifying reference gene primers. Sequenced by immunoSEQ multiplex PCR; TCRdb stores in-frame clones only, minus some. V, J and clone size reflect that table, while D and trimming were determined from the DNA. Counted here are 65,000 to 85,000 clones, roughly 78% occurring once; the ten biggest clones make up 5% to 5.5%.

The TCR sequence derives from a woman of 80 years or more with active or convalescent COVID-19. The sequenced sample was peripheral blood. The chain has TRBV6-5 and TRBJ2-5; TRBD1 aligns across 8 bases. The CDR3 region is CASSSRQGLETQYF. The DNA for the CDR3 is TGTGCCAGCAGTTCACGACAGGGGTTGGAGACCCAGTACTTC.